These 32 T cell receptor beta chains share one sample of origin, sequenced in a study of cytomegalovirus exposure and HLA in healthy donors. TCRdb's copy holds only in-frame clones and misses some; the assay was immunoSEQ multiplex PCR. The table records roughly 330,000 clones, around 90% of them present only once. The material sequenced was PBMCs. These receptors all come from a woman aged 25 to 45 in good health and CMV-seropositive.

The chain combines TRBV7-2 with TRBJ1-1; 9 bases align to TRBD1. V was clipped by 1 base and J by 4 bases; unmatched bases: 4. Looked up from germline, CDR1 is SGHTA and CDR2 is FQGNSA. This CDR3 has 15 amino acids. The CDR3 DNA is TGTGCCAGCAGCTTAGGTGGGACAGGGCTCACTGAAGCTTTCTTT. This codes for CASSLGGTGLTEAFF.

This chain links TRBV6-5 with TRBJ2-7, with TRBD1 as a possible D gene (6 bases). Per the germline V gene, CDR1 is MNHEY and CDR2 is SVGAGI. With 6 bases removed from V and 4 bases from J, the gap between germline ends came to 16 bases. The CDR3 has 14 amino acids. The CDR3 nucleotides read TGTGCCAGCAGCTACAGGGTAAGGGAGTACGAGCAGTACTTC. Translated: CASSYRVREYEQYF.

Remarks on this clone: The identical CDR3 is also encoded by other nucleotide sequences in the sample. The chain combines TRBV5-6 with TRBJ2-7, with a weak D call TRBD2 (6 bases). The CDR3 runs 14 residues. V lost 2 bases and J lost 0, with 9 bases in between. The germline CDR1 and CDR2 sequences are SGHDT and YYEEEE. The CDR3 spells CASSLAGRSYEQYF. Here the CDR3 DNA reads TGTGCCAGCAGCTTAGCGGGTCGCTCCTACGAGCAGTACTTC.

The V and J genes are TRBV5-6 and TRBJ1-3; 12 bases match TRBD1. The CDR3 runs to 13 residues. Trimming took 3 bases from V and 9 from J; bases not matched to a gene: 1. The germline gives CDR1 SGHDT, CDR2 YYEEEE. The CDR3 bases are TGTGCCAGCAGCTCGGGACAGGGGGCCACCATATATTTT. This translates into CASSSGQGATIYF.

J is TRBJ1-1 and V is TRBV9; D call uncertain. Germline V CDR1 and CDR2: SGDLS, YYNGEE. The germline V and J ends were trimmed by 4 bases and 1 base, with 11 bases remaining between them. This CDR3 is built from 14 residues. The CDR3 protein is CASSPPPGNTEAFF. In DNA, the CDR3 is TGTGCCAGCAGCCCCCCACCAGGGAACACTGAAGCTTTCTTT.

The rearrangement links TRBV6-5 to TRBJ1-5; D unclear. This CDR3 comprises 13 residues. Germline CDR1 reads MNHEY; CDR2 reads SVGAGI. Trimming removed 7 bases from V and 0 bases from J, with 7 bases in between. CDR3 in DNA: TGTGCCAGCAAAGTGAATAGCAATCAGCCCCAGCATTTT. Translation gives CASKVNSNQPQHF.

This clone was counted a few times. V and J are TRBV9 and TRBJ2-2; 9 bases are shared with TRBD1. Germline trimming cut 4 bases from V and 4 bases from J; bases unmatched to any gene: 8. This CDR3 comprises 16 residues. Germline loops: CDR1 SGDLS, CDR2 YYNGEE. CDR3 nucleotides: TGTGCCAGCAGCCCGCCGGGACAGGGAGCCACCGGGGAGCTGTTTTTT. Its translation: CASSPPGQGATGELFF.

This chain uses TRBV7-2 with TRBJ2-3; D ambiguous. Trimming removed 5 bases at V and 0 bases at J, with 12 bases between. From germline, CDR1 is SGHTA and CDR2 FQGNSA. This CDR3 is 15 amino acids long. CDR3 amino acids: CASSPAHSSTDTQYF. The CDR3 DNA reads TGTGCCAGCAGCCCGGCCCACTCTAGCACAGATACGCAGTATTTT.

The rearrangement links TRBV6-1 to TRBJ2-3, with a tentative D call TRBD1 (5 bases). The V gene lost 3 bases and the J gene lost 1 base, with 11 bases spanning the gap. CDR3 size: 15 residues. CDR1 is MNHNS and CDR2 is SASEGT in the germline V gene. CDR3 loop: CASSELIGGTDTQYF. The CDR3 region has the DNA TGTGCCAGCAGTGAGTTGATAGGGGGCACAGATACGCAGTATTTT.

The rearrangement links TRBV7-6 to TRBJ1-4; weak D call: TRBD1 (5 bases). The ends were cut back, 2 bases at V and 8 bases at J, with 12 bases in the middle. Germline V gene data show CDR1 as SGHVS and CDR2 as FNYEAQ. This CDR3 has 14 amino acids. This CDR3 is CASSLRGTDEKLFF. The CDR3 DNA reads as TGTGCCAGCAGCTTACGGGGGACCGACGAAAAACTGTTTTTT.

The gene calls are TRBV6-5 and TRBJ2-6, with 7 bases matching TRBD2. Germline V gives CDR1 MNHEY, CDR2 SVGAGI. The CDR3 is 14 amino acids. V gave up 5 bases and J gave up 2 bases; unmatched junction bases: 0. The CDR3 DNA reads TGTGCCAGCAGTCTAGCGGCTGGGGCCAACGTCCTGACTTTC. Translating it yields CASSLAAGANVLTF.

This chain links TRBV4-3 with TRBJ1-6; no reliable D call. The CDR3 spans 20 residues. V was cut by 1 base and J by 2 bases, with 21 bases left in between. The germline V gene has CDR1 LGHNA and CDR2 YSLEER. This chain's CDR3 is CASSQASPGPERPYNSPLHF. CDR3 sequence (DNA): TGCGCCAGCAGCCAAGCCTCCCCGGGCCCCGAGAGGCCCTATAATTCACCCCTCCACTTT.

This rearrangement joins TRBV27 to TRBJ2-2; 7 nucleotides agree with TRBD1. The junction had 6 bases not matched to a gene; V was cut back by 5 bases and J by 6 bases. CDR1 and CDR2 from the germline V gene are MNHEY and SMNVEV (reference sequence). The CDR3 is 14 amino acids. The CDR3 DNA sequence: TGTGCCAGCAGTCGACAGGGTATCGCCGGGGAGCTGTTTTTT. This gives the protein CASSRQGIAGELFF.

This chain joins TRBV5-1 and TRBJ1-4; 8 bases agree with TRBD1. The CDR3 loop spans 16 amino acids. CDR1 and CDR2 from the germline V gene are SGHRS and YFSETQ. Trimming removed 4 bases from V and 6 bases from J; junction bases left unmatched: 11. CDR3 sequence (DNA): TGCGCCAGCAGCCCGGGACAGGAGCATTGGGATGAAAAACTGTTTTTT. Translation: CASSPGQEHWDEKLFF.

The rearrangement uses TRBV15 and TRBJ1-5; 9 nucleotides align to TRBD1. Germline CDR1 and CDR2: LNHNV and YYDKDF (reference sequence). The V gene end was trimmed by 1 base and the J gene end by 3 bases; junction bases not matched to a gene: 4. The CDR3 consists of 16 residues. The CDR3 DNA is TGTGCCACCAGCAGAGCGAGGACAGGGGTCAATCAGCCCCAGCATTTT. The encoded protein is CATSRARTGVNQPQHF.

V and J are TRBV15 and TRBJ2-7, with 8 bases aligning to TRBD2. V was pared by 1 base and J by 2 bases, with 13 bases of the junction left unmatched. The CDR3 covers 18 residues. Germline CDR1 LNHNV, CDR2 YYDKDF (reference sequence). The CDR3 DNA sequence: TGTGCCACCAGCAGAGGGCTAGCGGGTGGGGGTTTCACCTACGAGCAGTACTTC. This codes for CATSRGLAGGGFTYEQYF.

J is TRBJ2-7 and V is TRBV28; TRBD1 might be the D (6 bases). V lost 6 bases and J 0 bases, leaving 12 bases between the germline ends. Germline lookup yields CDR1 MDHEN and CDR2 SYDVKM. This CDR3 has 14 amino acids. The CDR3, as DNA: TGTGCCAGCAGCTCTAGGACAGTCTCCTACGAGCAGTACTTC. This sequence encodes CASSSRTVSYEQYF.

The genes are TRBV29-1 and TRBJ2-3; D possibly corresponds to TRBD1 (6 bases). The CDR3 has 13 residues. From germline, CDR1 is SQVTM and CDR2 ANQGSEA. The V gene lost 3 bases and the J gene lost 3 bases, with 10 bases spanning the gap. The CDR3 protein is CSVEEDSTDTQYF. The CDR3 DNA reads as TGCAGCGTTGAGGAGGACAGTACAGATACGCAGTATTTT.

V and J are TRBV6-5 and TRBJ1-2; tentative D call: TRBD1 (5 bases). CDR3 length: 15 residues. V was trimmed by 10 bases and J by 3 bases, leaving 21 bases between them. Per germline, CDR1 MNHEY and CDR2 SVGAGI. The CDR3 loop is CATGVGAFAYYGYTF. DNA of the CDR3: TGTGCCACCGGTGTAGGGGCGTTCGCGTACTATGGCTACACCTTC.

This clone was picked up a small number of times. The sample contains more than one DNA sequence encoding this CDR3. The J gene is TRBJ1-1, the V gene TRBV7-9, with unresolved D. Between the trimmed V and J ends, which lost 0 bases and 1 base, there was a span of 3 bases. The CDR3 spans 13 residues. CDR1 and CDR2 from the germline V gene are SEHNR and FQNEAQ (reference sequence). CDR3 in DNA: TGTGCCAGCAGCTTAGCTGGGAACACTGAAGCTTTCTTT. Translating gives CASSLAGNTEAFF.

In DNA, the CDR3 is TGTGCCAGCAGTTTTTCGATAGCGGGAGGGGAGCAGTACTTC. It translates to CASSFSIAGGEQYF. The rearrangement uses TRBV28 and TRBJ2-7; 11 bases fit TRBD2. CDR1 is MDHEN and CDR2 is SYDVKM in the germline V gene. The ends lost 3 bases at V and 7 bases at J; junction bases unmatched: 5. CDR3 length equals 14 residues.

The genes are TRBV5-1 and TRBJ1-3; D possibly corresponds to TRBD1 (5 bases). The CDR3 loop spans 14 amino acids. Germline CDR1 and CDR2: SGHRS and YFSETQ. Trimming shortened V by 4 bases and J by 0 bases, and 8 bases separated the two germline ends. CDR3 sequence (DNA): TGCGCCAGCAGCACCCAGGGCTCTGGAAACACCATATATTTT. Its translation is CASSTQGSGNTIYF.

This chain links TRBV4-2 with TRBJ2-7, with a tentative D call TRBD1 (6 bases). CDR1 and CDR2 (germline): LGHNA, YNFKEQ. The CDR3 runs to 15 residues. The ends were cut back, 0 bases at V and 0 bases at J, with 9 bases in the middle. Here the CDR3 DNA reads TGTGCCAGCAGCCAAGAACCCAGGGGCTCCTACGAGCAGTACTTC. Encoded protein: CASSQEPRGSYEQYF.

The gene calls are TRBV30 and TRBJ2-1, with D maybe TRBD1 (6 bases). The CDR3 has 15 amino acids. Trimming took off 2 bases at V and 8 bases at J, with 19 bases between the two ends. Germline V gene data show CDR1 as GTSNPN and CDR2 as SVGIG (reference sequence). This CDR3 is CAWSQGYGRSHEQFF. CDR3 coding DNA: TGTGCCTGGAGTCAGGGGTACGGAAGGTCCCATGAGCAGTTCTTC.

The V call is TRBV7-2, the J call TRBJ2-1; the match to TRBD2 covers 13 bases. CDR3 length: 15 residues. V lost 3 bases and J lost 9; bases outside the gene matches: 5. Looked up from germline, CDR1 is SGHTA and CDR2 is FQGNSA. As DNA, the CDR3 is TGTGCCAGCAGCTTTACTAGCGGGGGGGCAGGTGAGCAGTTCTTC. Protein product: CASSFTSGGAGEQFF.

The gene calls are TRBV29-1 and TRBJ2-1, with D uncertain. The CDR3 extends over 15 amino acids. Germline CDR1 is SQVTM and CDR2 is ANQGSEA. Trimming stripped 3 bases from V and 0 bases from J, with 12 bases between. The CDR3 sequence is CSVESDVSSYNEQFF. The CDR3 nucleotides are TGCAGCGTTGAGTCGGACGTGAGCTCCTACAATGAGCAGTTCTTC.

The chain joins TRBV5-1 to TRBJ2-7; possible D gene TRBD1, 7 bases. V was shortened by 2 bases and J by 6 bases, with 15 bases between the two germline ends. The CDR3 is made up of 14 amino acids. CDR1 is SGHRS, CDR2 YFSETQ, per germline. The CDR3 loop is CASSFGDREAEQYF. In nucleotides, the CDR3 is TGCGCCAGCAGCTTTGGCGACAGGGAGGCCGAGCAGTACTTC. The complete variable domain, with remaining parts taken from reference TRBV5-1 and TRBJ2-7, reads KAGVTQTPRYLIKTRGQQVTLSCSPISGHRSVSWYQQTPGQGLQFLFEYFSETQRNKGNFPGRFSGRQFSNSRSEMNVSTLELGDSALYLCASSFGDREAEQYFGPGTRLTVT.

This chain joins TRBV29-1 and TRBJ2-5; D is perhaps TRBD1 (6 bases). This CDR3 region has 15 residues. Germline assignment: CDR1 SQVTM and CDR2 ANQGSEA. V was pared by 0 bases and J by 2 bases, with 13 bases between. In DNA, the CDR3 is TGCAGCGTTGAAGATCAGCGGCAGGGGCAAGAGACCCAGTACTTC. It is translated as CSVEDQRQGQETQYF.

The CDR3 protein is CASSLWTPNSDQPQHF. The CDR3 DNA sequence: TGTGCCAGCAGCTTGTGGACCCCCAATTCTGATCAGCCCCAGCATTTT. The chain combines TRBV5-7 with TRBJ1-5; D is unclear. TRBV5-7 is classed as an ORF, of uncertain function. Trimming removed 1 base at V and 5 bases at J, with 16 bases between. This CDR3 is 16 amino acids long.

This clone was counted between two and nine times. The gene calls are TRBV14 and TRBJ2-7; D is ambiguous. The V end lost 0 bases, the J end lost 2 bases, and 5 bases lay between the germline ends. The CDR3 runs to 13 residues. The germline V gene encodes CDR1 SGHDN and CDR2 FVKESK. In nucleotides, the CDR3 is TGTGCCAGCAGCCAAGAATGGGCCTACGAGCAGTACTTC. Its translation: CASSQEWAYEQYF.

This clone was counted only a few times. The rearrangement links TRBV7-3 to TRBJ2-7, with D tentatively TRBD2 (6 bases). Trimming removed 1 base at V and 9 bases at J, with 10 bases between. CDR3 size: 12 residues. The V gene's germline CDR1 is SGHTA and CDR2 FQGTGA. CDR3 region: CASSLRAGRQYF. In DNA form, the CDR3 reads TGTGCCAGCAGCTTAAGGGCGGGACGGCAGTACTTC.

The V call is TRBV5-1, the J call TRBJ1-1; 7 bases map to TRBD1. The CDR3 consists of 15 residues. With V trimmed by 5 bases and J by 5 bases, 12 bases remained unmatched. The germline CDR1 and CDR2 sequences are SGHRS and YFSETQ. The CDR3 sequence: CASRPPQGMGTEAFF. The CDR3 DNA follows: TGCGCCAGCAGACCTCCACAGGGGATGGGTACTGAAGCTTTCTTT.